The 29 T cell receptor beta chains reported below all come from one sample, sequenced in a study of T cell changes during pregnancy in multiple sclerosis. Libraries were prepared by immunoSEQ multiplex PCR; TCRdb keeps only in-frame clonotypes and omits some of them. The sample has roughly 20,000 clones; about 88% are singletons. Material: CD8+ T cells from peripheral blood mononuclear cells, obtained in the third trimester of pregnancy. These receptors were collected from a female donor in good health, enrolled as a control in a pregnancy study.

The CDR3 protein is CASSLGTGGLSSYEQYF. CDR3 nucleotides: TGTGCCAGCAGCTTAGGTACAGGGGGCCTATCCTCCTACGAGCAGTACTTC. V and J are TRBV11-1 and TRBJ2-7, with 9 bases lining up with TRBD1. The germline V gene has CDR1 SGHAT and CDR2 FQDESV (reference sequence). The V and J ends lost 1 base and 0 bases, in that order; junction bases with no gene match: 7. The CDR3 sequence is 17 residues long.

CDR3 in amino acids: CASSSRAADTEAFF. CDR3 bases: TGTGCCAGCAGCTCCAGGGCCGCGGACACTGAAGCTTTCTTT. V gene TRBV7-9 combines with J gene TRBJ1-1, with D maybe TRBD1 (5 bases). V was pared by 4 bases and J by 3 bases, with 12 bases between. This CDR3 is 14 amino acids long. Germline-derived CDR1 and CDR2 are SEHNR and FQNEAQ (reference sequence).

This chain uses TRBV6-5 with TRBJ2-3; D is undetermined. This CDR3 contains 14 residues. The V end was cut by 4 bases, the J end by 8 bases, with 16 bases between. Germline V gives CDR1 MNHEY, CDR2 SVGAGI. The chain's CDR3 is CASSSVEVSGTQYF. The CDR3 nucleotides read TGTGCCAGCAGTTCTGTCGAAGTTAGTGGTACGCAGTATTTT.

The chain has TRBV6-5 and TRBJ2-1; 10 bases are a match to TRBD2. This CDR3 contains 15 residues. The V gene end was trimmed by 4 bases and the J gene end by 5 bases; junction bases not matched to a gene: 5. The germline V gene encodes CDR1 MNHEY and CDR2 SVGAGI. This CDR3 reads CASSSLAGQDNEQFF. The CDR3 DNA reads TGTGCCAGCAGTTCACTAGCGGGACAAGACAATGAGCAGTTCTTC.

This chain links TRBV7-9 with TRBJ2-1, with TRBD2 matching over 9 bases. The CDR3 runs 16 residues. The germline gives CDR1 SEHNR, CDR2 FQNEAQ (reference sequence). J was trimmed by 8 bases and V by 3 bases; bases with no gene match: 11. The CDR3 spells CASSLAGGGALDEQFF. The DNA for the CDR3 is TGTGCCAGCAGCTTGGCTGGCGGGGGGGCGTTAGATGAGCAGTTCTTC.

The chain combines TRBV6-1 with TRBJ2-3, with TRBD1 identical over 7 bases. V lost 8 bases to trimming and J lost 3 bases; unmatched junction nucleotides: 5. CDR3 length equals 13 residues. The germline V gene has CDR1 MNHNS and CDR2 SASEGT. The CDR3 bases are TGTGCCAGCGGAAGGGACAGAACAGATACGCAGTATTTT. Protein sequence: CASGRDRTDTQYF.

In DNA form, the CDR3 reads TGTGCCAGCAGTGAAACAGTCAGTTCAAATACTGGCACCGGGGAGCTGTTTTTT. Its translation: CASSETVSSNTGTGELFF. This chain joins TRBV25-1 and TRBJ2-2; D is unresolved. CDR1 is MGHDK and CDR2 is SYGVNS in the germline V gene. V was trimmed by 2 bases and J by 4 bases, leaving 20 bases between them. This CDR3 contains 18 residues.

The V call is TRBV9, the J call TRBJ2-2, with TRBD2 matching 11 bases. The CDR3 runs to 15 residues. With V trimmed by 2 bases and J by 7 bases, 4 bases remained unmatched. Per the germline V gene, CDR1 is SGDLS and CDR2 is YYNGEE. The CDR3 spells CASSVLAGGDGELFF. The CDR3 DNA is TGTGCCAGCAGCGTTCTAGCGGGGGGCGACGGGGAGCTGTTTTTT.

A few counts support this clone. CDR3 DNA: TGTGCCAGCAGCTTAGGTCAGGGGGATACAGATACGCAGTATTTT. Translating it yields CASSLGQGDTDTQYF. This chain connects TRBV11-2 to TRBJ2-3; 7 nucleotides match TRBD1. The ends lost 1 base at V and 3 bases at J; junction bases unmatched: 4. Per germline, CDR1 SGHAT and CDR2 FQNNGV. The CDR3 sequence is 15 residues long.

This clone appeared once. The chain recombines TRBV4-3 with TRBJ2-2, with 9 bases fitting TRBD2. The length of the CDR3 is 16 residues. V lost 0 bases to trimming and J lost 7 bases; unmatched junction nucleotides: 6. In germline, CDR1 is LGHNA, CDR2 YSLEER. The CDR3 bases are TGCGCCAGCAGCCAAGACATAGCGGGAGAGGGCGGGGAGCTGTTTTTT. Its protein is CASSQDIAGEGGELFF.

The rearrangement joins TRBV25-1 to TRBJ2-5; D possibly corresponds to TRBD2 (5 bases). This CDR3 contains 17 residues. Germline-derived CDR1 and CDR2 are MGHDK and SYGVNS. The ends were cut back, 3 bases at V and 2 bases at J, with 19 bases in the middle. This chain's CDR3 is CASSDSHTYEGQETQYF. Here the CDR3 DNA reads TGTGCCAGCAGTGATTCCCATACCTACGAGGGTCAAGAGACCCAGTACTTC.

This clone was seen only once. The CDR3 sequence is CASSQSRGRGSPEAFF. In DNA, the CDR3 is TGCGCCAGCAGTCAATCGCGGGGACGGGGAAGCCCTGAAGCTTTCTTT. The chain employs TRBV23-1 and TRBJ1-1, with D perhaps matching TRBD1 (5 bases). TRBV23-1 is known as an ORF, though its function is uncertain. Deletions cut 0 bases from V and 6 bases from J, with 17 bases between. CDR3 length: 16 residues.

The CDR3 nucleotides are TGTGCCAGCAGTCCGCCGGGACTAGCGTCGCGAGGTCCCTCCTACGAGCAGTACTTC. It encodes CASSPPGLASRGPSYEQYF. The chain uses TRBV27 and TRBJ2-7; 10 bases map to TRBD2. In germline, CDR1 is MNHEY, CDR2 SMNVEV (reference sequence). This CDR3 region has 19 residues. The ends lost 5 bases at V and 0 bases at J; junction bases unmatched: 16.

DNA of the CDR3: TGTGCCAGCAGTTTAGGTTTCGGGGTTGGGGAAAAACTGTTTTTT. This encodes CASSLGFGVGEKLFF. The chain carries TRBV27 and TRBJ1-4; no definite D call. This CDR3 region has 15 residues. Germline lookup yields CDR1 MNHEY and CDR2 SMNVEV (reference sequence). The germline V and J ends were trimmed by 2 bases and 8 bases, with 15 bases remaining between them. The whole variable domain, filled in from reference TRBV27 and TRBJ1-4, reads EAQVTQNPRYLITVTGKKLTVTCSQNMNHEYMSWYRQDPGLGLRQIYYSMNVEVTDKGDVPEGYKVSRKEKRNFPLILESPSPNQTSLYFCASSLGFGVGEKLFFGSGTQLSVL.

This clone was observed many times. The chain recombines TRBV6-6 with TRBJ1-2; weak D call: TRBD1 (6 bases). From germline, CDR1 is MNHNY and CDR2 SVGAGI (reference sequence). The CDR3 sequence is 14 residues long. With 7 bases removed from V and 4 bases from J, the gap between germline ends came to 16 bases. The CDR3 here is CASTKDSDPYGYTF. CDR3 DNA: TGTGCCAGCACCAAGGACAGTGACCCCTATGGCTACACCTTC.

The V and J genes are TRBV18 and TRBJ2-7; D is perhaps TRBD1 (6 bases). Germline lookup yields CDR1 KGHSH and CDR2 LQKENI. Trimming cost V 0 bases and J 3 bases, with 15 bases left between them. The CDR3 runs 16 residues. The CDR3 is CASSPPRDTSFYEQYF. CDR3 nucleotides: TGTGCCAGCTCACCACCAAGGGACACCTCCTTCTACGAGCAGTACTTC. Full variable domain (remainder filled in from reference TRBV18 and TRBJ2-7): NAGVMQNPRHLVRRRGQEARLRCSPMKGHSHVYWYRQLPEEGLKFMVYLQKENIIDESGMPKERFSAEFPKEGPSILRIQQVVRGDSAAYFCASSPPRDTSFYEQYFGPGTRLTVT.

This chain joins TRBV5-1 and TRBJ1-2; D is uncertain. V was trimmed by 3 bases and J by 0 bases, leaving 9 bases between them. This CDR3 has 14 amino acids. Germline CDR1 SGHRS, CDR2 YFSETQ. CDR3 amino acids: CASSYEHPNYGYTF. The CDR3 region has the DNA TGCGCCAGCAGCTATGAACACCCTAACTATGGCTACACCTTC.

The CDR3 spells CASSYGRGTYEQYF. In DNA form, the CDR3 reads TGTGCCAGCAGTTACGGGCGGGGAACCTACGAGCAGTACTTC. The chain has TRBV6-5 and TRBJ2-7; weak D call: TRBD2 (6 bases). V was pared by 2 bases and J by 2 bases, with 10 bases between. CDR1 and CDR2 (germline): MNHEY, SVGAGI. The CDR3 is 14 amino acids.

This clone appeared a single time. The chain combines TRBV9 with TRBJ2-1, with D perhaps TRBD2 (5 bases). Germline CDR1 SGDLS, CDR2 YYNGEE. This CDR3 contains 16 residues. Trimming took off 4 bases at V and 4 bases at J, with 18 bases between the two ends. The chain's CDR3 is CASSLNFAGQYNEQFF. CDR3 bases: TGTGCCAGCAGCCTTAACTTTGCGGGTCAGTACAATGAGCAGTTCTTC.

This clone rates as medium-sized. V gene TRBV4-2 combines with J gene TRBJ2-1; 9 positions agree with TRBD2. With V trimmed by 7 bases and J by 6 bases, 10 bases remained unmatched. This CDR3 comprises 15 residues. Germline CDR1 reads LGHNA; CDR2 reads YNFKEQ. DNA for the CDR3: TGTGCCAGCACGGAGGGGACTAGCACCTCCAATGAGCAGTTCTTC. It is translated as CASTEGTSTSNEQFF.

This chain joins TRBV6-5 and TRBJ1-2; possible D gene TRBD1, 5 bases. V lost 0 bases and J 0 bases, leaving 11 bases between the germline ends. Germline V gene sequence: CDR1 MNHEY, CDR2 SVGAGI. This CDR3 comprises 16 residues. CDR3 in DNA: TGTGCCAGCAGTTACTCAAGGACACCTACTAACTATGGCTACACCTTC. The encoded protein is CASSYSRTPTNYGYTF.

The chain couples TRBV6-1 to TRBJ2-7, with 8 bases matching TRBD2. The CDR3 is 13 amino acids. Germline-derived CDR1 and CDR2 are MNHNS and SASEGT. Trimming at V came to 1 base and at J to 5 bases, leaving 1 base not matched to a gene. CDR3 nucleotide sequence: TGTGCCAGCAGTGAAGTGCGGGGGGACGAGCAGTACTTC. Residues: CASSEVRGDEQYF.

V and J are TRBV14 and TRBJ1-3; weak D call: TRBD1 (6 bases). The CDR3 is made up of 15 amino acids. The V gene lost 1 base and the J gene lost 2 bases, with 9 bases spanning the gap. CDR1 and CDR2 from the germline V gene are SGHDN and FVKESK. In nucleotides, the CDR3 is TGTGCCAGCAGCCAAGGGGCAGGGGCTGGAAACACCATATATTTT. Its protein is CASSQGAGAGNTIYF.

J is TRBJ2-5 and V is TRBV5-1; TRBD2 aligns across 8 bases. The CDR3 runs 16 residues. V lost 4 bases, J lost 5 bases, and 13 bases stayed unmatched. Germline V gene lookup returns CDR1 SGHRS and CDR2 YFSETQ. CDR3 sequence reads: CASSLGPAGVLETQYF. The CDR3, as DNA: TGCGCCAGCAGCCTGGGGCCAGCGGGGGTTCTGGAGACCCAGTACTTC.

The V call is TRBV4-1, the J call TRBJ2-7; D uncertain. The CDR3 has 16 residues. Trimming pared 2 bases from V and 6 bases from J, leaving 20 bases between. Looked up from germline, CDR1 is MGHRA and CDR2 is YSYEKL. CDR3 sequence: CASSQSTEQTGGEQYF. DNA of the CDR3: TGCGCCAGCAGCCAATCAACGGAACAAACGGGTGGCGAGCAGTACTTC.

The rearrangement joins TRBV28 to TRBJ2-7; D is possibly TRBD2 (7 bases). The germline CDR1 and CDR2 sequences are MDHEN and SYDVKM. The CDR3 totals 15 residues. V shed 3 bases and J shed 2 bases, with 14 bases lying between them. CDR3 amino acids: CASSFFRGGTYEQYF. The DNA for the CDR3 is TGTGCCAGCAGTTTTTTTCGCGGGGGCACCTACGAGCAGTACTTC.

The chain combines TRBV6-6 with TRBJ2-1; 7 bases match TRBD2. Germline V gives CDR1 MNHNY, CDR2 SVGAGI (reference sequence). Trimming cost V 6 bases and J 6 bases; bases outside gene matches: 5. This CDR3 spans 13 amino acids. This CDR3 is CASSYGTTNEQFF. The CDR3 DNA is TGTGCCAGCAGCTACGGGACTACCAATGAGCAGTTCTTC.

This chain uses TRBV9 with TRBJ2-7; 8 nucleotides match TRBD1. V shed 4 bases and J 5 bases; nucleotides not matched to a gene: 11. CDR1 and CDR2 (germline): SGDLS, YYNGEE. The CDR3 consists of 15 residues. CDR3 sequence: CASSQTGERKHEQYF. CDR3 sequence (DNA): TGTGCCAGCAGCCAGACAGGGGAACGGAAGCACGAGCAGTACTTC.

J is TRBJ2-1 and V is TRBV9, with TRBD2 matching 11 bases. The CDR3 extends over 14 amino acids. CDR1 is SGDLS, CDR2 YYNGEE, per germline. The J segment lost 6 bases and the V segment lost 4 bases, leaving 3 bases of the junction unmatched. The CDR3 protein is CASSLTSGINEQFF. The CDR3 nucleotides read TGTGCCAGCAGCTTGACTAGCGGGATCAATGAGCAGTTCTTC.